In this sample, the clone carrying this TCR beta chain turned up once. V shed 3 bases and J 1 base; nucleotides not matched to a gene: 2. Germline lookup yields CDR1 SNHLY and CDR2 FYNNEI. The CDR3 extends over 15 amino acids. TCRdb keeps only in-frame clones here, not all; method: immunoSEQ multiplex PCR. Here the sample spans roughly 220,000 clones, approximately 86% being singletons. This specimen comes from a study of blood T cell repertoires in COVID-19. Looking at the study overall: Spain, Italy and the United States supplied samples that represented acute and convalescent COVID-19.

Sequencing used PBMCs or T cells enriched from blood (not recorded which). This chain links TRBV2 with TRBJ1-1, with 10 bases identical to TRBD1. This TCR derives from a woman in her fifties or sixties with acute COVID-19. This chain's CDR3 is CASSEWDRGNTEAFF. Here the CDR3 DNA reads TGTGCCAGCAGTGAGTGGGACAGGGGGAACACTGAAGCTTTCTTT. The variable domain in full, with the rest retrieved from reference TRBV2 and TRBJ1-1, is EPEVTQTPSHQVTQMGQEVILRCVPISNHLYFYWYRQILGQKVEFLVSFYNNEISEKSEIFDDQFSVERPDGSNFTLKIRSTKLEDSAMYFCASSEWDRGNTEAFFGQGTRLTVV.